This TCR beta chain was profiled in a study of cytomegalovirus exposure and HLA in healthy donors. Findings and caveats of the study: Under in vitro conditions, a few CMV-associated chains were confirmed as specific for CMV antigens. Some public TCRs appeared in many individuals, while most sequences were rare. TCR beta chains numbering more than 150 were designated cytomegalovirus-associated.

Regarding this clone: What it binds is unknown.

Data came from immunoSEQ multiplex PCR; TCRdb stores just in-frame clones and leaves some out. This repertoire shows 150,000 to 200,000 clones, around four fifths found once; its top ten account for around 2.5%. This TCR was recovered from a man under 40 in good health and CMV-seropositive. Sequenced material: PBMCs.

The CDR3 DNA reads TGTGCCAGCAGCCCATCCCTGGGGGGGGGCTCGAACACTGAAGCTTTCTTT. Protein sequence: CASSPSLGGGSNTEAFF. The V and J genes are TRBV7-9 and TRBJ1-1; D perhaps matches TRBD1 (6 bases). The CDR3 spans 17 residues. V shed 5 bases and J shed 1 base, with 20 bases lying between them. Germline-derived CDR1 and CDR2 are SEHNR and FQNEAQ (reference sequence).